The 18 T cell receptor beta chains below all came from one sample that was sequenced in a study of human T cells and chemical hapten exposure. TCRdb recomputed calls from the RACE reads with MiXCR, one row per CDR3 protein. The sample includes about 69,000 distinct CDR3 sequences, about 32% of them seen just once. Time point of the sample: patch test 1, 2 weeks after DPC sensitization. Treatment here: therapeutic diphenylcyclopropenone sensitization with weekly scalp DPC. This specimen consisted of whole blood, obtained in connection with sensitization to the hapten diphenylcyclopropenone (DPC). Receptor source: a man aged 40-49 years with alopecia areata. Some clones in this sample may be carry-over from other donors' samples.

The chain uses TRBV28 and TRBJ2-7; no firm D call. The V gene's germline CDR1 is MDHEN and CDR2 SYDVKM. Trimming pared 6 bases from V and 2 bases from J, leaving 5 bases between. This CDR3 is 11 amino acids long. The DNA of the CDR3 is TGTGCCAGCAGCAAACCCTACGAGCAGTACTTC. Translating it yields CASSKPYEQYF.

The genes are TRBV7-3 and TRBJ2-5; no clear D gene. V gave up 4 bases and J gave up 5 bases, with 11 bases separating them. Germline lookup yields CDR1 SGHTA and CDR2 FQGTGA. This CDR3 is built from 13 residues. This CDR3 is CASSSTTLETQYF. The DNA of the CDR3 is TGTGCCAGCAGCTCGACGACCTTGGAGACCCAGTACTTC.

The rearrangement uses TRBV6-1 and TRBJ1-5; no clear D. Trimming shortened V by 3 bases and J by 7 bases, and 7 bases separated the two germline ends. This CDR3 contains 12 residues. The germline V gene encodes CDR1 MNHNS and CDR2 SASEGT. The CDR3 nucleotides are TGTGCCAGCAGTGACATCCCCCAGCCCCAGCATTTT. Its translation is CASSDIPQPQHF.

The chain is built from TRBV5-1 and TRBJ2-3, with 9 bases matching TRBD1. CDR3 length: 14 residues. V trimming: 3 bases; J trimming: 6 bases; junction bases outside the gene matches: 5. The V gene's germline CDR1 is SGHRS and CDR2 YFSETQ. CDR3 sequence (DNA): TGCGCCAGCAGCTCGACAGGGGGAGGCGATACGCAGTATTTT. Its protein product is CASSSTGGGDTQYF.

The sample holds a few counts of this clonotype. The CDR3 DNA sequence: TGCGCCAGCAGCGCCGGGACTAGCGGGCGCAATGAGCAGTTCTTC. Translated: CASSAGTSGRNEQFF. The chain couples TRBV5-1 to TRBJ2-1; 12 nucleotides align to TRBD2. The trim removed 4 bases at V and 6 bases at J, leaving 5 bases unmatched. The CDR3 consists of 15 residues. Germline CDR1 is SGHRS and CDR2 is YFSETQ.

A few counts support this clonotype. This sequence joins TRBV2 and TRBJ2-7; a weak D match, TRBD1 (6 bases). Germline lookup yields CDR1 SNHLY and CDR2 FYNNEI. Between the trimmed V and J ends, which lost 9 bases and 3 bases, there was a span of 12 bases. The CDR3 spans 12 residues. In DNA form, the CDR3 reads TGTGCCAGTGTAAGGGGGATCTACGAGCAGTACTTC. Translating gives CASVRGIYEQYF.

This clonotype occurred a few times. The chain combines TRBV28 with TRBJ2-7; TRBD2 agrees at 13 bases. J gave up 0 bases and V 4 bases, and 6 bases lay outside the gene matches. From germline, CDR1 is MDHEN and CDR2 SYDVKM. The CDR3 is made up of 17 amino acids. The CDR3 loop reads CASSYYGLAGDSYEQYF. The CDR3 DNA is TGTGCCAGCAGTTATTATGGACTAGCGGGAGACTCCTACGAGCAGTACTTC.

The genes are TRBV5-1 and TRBJ2-1, with 8 positions matching TRBD2. With 2 bases clipped from V and 7 bases from J, the junction kept 5 bases outside the gene matches. The CDR3 loop spans 14 amino acids. Germline V gene data show CDR1 as SGHRS and CDR2 as YFSETQ. This CDR3 reads CASSFSGGGNEQFF. CDR3 in DNA: TGCGCCAGCAGCTTTTCGGGAGGGGGGAATGAGCAGTTCTTC.

This chain uses TRBV6-2 or TRBV6-3 with TRBJ2-5; TRBD2 aligns across 11 bases. This CDR3 is built from 18 residues. Germline V lookup: CDR1 MNHEY, CDR2 SVGEGT. The V and J ends lost 0 bases and 0 bases, in that order; junction bases with no gene match: 6. This CDR3 is CASSYSDRLAGNQETQYF. CDR3 DNA sequence: TGTGCCAGCAGTTACTCGGACCGACTAGCGGGAAACCAAGAGACCCAGTACTTC.

The rearrangement uses TRBV11-3 and TRBJ2-3; 8 positions agree with TRBD2. V was clipped by 3 bases and J by 3 bases; unmatched bases: 8. The CDR3 spans 16 residues. The V gene's germline CDR1 is SGHNT and CDR2 YENEEA. The CDR3 sequence: CASSFQPGLGTDTQYF. CDR3 DNA: TGTGCCAGCAGCTTTCAACCGGGACTAGGGACAGATACGCAGTATTTT.

This clonotype was recorded a few times. V is TRBV7-6 and J is TRBJ1-3; weak D call: TRBD1 (5 bases). This CDR3 comprises 16 residues. The germline CDR1 and CDR2 sequences are SGHVS and FNYEAQ. V gave up 5 bases and J gave up 4 bases, with 18 bases separating them. The CDR3 DNA is TGTGCCAGCAGCCCCGGTCCAGGGTACTCGGGAAACACCATATATTTT. Protein: CASSPGPGYSGNTIYF.

The genes are TRBV9 and TRBJ1-1, with 11 bases matching TRBD1. CDR1 SGDLS and CDR2 YYNGEE come from the germline V gene. Trimming at V came to 0 bases and at J to 5 bases, leaving 9 bases not matched to a gene. This CDR3 region has 17 residues. The CDR3 reads CASSVDPGGQGDTEAFF. The CDR3 DNA is TGTGCCAGCAGCGTAGATCCCGGGGGACAGGGGGATACTGAAGCTTTCTTT.

This clonotype turned up a few times. This sequence joins TRBV7-2 and TRBJ2-1; 9 bases map to TRBD1. V shed 4 bases and J 8 bases; nucleotides not matched to a gene: 9. Germline V gene data show CDR1 as SGHTA and CDR2 as FQGNSA. The CDR3 consists of 15 residues. The CDR3 spells CASSSRQGDWDEQFF. The CDR3 DNA sequence: TGTGCCAGCAGCTCCAGACAGGGGGATTGGGATGAGCAGTTCTTC.

The chain joins TRBV2 to TRBJ1-2; possibly TRBD1 for D (6 bases). V lost 1 base, J lost 3 bases, and 9 bases lay in between. The CDR3 sequence is 14 residues long. Per the germline V gene, CDR1 is SNHLY and CDR2 is FYNNEI. The CDR3 DNA sequence: TGTGCCAGCAGTGAAGGACAGGTGGACTATGGCTACACCTTC. Amino acid sequence: CASSEGQVDYGYTF. Drawing the rest from reference TRBV2 and TRBJ1-2, the complete variable domain is EPEVTQTPSHQVTQMGQEVILRCVPISNHLYFYWYRQILGQKVEFLVSFYNNEISEKSEIFDDQFSVERPDGSNFTLKIRSTKLEDSAMYFCASSEGQVDYGYTFGSGTRLTVV.

The chain links TRBV11-2 to TRBJ2-5; 14 bases fit TRBD2. The V and J ends lost 4 bases and 4 bases, in that order; junction bases with no gene match: 2. This CDR3 has 15 residues. CDR1 and CDR2 (germline): SGHAT, FQNNGV. CDR3 in amino acids: CASSSGTSGGETQYF. The DNA of the CDR3 is TGTGCCAGCAGCTCGGGGACTAGCGGGGGAGAGACCCAGTACTTC.

This clonotype was detected only once. The gene calls are TRBV12-3 or TRBV12-4 and TRBJ2-3, with D perhaps TRBD1 (5 bases). CDR3 length: 13 residues. The V end was cut by 6 bases, the J end by 4 bases, with 11 bases between. The CDR3 here is CASSLRVPDTQYF. For the CDR3, the DNA is TGTGCCAGCAGCCTCAGGGTCCCAGATACGCAGTATTTT.

The J gene is TRBJ2-7, the V gene TRBV20-1; a weak D match, TRBD2 (5 bases). The CDR3 consists of 12 residues. Germline V gives CDR1 DFQATT, CDR2 SNEGSKA (reference sequence). Trimming cost V 7 bases and J 0 bases, with 10 bases left between them. CDR3 in amino acids: CSVRRDSYEQYF. For the CDR3, the DNA is TGCAGTGTCCGACGGGACTCCTACGAGCAGTACTTC.

The genes are TRBV29-1 and TRBJ2-1; 10 bases map to TRBD2. After removal of 3 bases from V and 4 bases from J, the junction contained 12 bases not matched to a gene. There are 17 residues in the CDR3. The V gene's germline CDR1 is SQVTM and CDR2 ANQGSEA. Here the CDR3 DNA reads TGCAGCGTTGATGGGCTAGCGGGAGAGGGGGGGTACAATGAGCAGTTCTTC. Residues: CSVDGLAGEGGYNEQFF.